The present T cell receptor (beta chain) was sequenced within a study of T cells in Graves' hyperthyroidism and ophthalmopathy. About the research overall: Peripheral blood samples were taken at initial diagnosis, prior to any treatment. Study results and limitations: Blood samples included most of the expanded thyroid clonotypes exceeding 0.001.

RNA transcripts yielded amplified TCR beta CDR3 regions. The study used the HTBI primer set for a first-round RT-PCR of the TCR CDR3. TCRdb reprocessed the multiplex PCR reads with MiXCR, giving one entry per CDR3 protein. The repertoire consists of approximately 400,000 distinct CDR3 sequences, with roughly 14% occurring once and the leading ten covering approximately 7.5%. The ends lost 2 bases at V and 1 base at J; junction bases unmatched: 11. CDR3 length: 18 amino acids. This clonotype was seen only a few times. The antigen remains undetermined. Participants, patients aged 18 to 65, had newly diagnosed hyperthyroidism with a duration under 2 months. Clinical symptoms, serum thyroxine, TRAb, thyroid ultrasound and orbital computed tomography established diagnosis.

The V and J genes are TRBV6-7 and TRBJ2-4; 7 nucleotides agree with TRBD1. TRBV6-7 is placed among ORFs of uncertain function. This TCR came from a woman between 18 and 29 years old with Graves' hyperthyroidism. Sample: blood. The CDR3 loop is CASSYGDQGVLAKNIQYF. CDR3 in DNA: TGTGCCAGCAGTTACGGCGATCAGGGGGTTTTGGCCAAAAACATTCAGTACTTC.